The 25 T cell receptor beta chains given below trace back to one sample, sequenced in a study of glioma-infiltrating T cells. TCR alpha and beta CDR3 regions were amplified from RNA using iRepertoire nested multiplex PCR. MiXCR was run by TCRdb on the multiplex PCR reads, yielding one entry per CDR3 protein. The data show more than 90,000 distinct CDR3 sequences, 35% to 45% seen once. Sequencing was performed on glioma tissue, nonneoplastic brain tissue, or PBMCs (not recorded which). These receptors originate from a human donor with low-grade glioma or glioblastoma, undergoing nonglioma brain surgery, or in good health (not recorded which).

The chain couples TRBV7-2 to TRBJ2-1; D gene uncertain. The length of the CDR3 is 13 residues. Trimming removed 5 bases from V and 12 bases from J, with 17 bases in between. From germline, CDR1 is SGHTA and CDR2 FQGNSA. The CDR3 DNA is TGTGCCAGCAGCACCGGCCCCAAAGATACGCAGTTCTTC. Translation: CASSTGPKDTQFF.

This chain uses TRBV6-1 with TRBJ2-3; tentatively, D is TRBD2 (6 bases). The V gene lost 6 bases and the J gene lost 4 bases, with 20 bases spanning the gap. The CDR3 totals 16 residues. Germline CDR1 MNHNS, CDR2 SASEGT. CDR3 coding DNA: TGTGCCAGCAGCCAAGAATACTTCGGGAGCGCAGATACGCAGTATTTT. Translating it yields CASSQEYFGSADTQYF.

This clonotype was detected many times. This chain joins TRBV24-1 and TRBJ2-3; D is undetermined. Germline V gene sequence: CDR1 KGHDR, CDR2 SFDVKD. The CDR3 totals 12 residues. V gave up 8 bases and J gave up 0 bases, with 5 bases separating them. The CDR3 sequence: CATMDSTDTQYF. The DNA of the CDR3 is TGTGCCACCATGGACAGCACAGATACGCAGTATTTT.

This clonotype has at least ten counts. V and J are TRBV29-1 and TRBJ1-5; 10 nucleotides match TRBD1. Trimming at V came to 4 bases and at J to 4 bases, leaving 1 base not matched to a gene. In germline, CDR1 is SQVTM, CDR2 ANQGSEA. The CDR3 contains 13 residues. The CDR3 sequence: CSVGTGGNQPQHF. The CDR3 nucleotides read TGCAGCGTTGGGACAGGGGGAAATCAGCCCCAGCATTTT.

This clonotype was recorded many times. V usage is TRBV7-2 and J usage is TRBJ2-5, with D possibly being TRBD1 (5 bases). CDR3 length equals 13 residues. Trimming stripped 4 bases from V and 2 bases from J, with 8 bases between. Germline V gene sequence: CDR1 SGHTA, CDR2 FQGNSA. The CDR3 is CASSYRTQETQYF. CDR3 in DNA: TGTGCCAGCAGCTACAGGACACAAGAGACCCAGTACTTC. Filled out from reference TRBV7-2 and TRBJ2-5, the complete variable domain reads GAGVSQSPSNKVTEKGKDVELRCDPISGHTALYWYRQSLGQGLEFLIYFQGNSAPDKSGLPSDRFSAERTGGSVSTLTIQRTQQEDSAVYLCASSYRTQETQYFGPGTRLLVL.

This clonotype was seen many times. The chain uses TRBV28 and TRBJ2-5; D perhaps matches TRBD2 (5 bases). This CDR3 has 17 residues. V lost 4 bases, J lost 1 base, and 19 bases lay in between. The germline gives CDR1 MDHEN, CDR2 SYDVKM. CDR3 amino acids: CASSSPWSGTIQETQYF. In nucleotides, the CDR3 is TGTGCCAGCAGTTCCCCCTGGAGCGGAACTATCCAAGAGACCCAGTACTTC.

Concerning this clonotype: A much larger clone differs from this one at a single base, so this may be a read error. The chain employs TRBV18 and TRBJ2-5, with TRBD2 matching over 13 bases. CDR3 length: 18 residues. The trim removed 4 bases at V and 3 bases at J, leaving 11 bases unmatched. Germline loops: CDR1 KGHSH, CDR2 LQKENI. CDR3 sequence: CASSRALAGGPGEETQYF. The CDR3, as DNA: TGTGCCAGCTCACGCGCACTAGCGGGAGGGCCGGGAGAAGAGACCCAGTACTTC.

In regard to this clonotype: This may stem from a read error, because a much larger clone lies one nucleotide away. The chain couples TRBV11-3 to TRBJ2-2, with unresolved D. CDR3 length equals 12 residues. The germline V gene has CDR1 SGHNT and CDR2 YENEEA. Here the CDR3 reads CACSQTNGELFF. The CDR3 nucleotides are TGTGCCTGCAGCCAGACAAACGGGGAGCTGTTTTTT.

CDR3 nucleotide sequence: TGTGCCAGCAGTCTCGCAAATACGCAGTATTTT. As protein: CASSLANTQYF. The V and J genes are TRBV27 and TRBJ2-3; no definite D call. Germline CDR1 reads MNHEY; CDR2 reads SMNVEV (reference sequence). Trimming removed 5 bases from V and 7 bases from J, with 7 bases in between. The CDR3 has 11 amino acids.

This clonotype was observed many times. J is TRBJ2-5 and V is TRBV29-1; tentative D call: TRBD2 (5 bases). The V and J ends lost 6 bases and 5 bases respectively, with 13 bases between them. This CDR3 contains 12 residues. Germline assignment: CDR1 SQVTM and CDR2 ANQGSEA. CDR3 residues: CSVCWERETQYF. CDR3 in DNA: TGCAGCGTCTGCTGGGAGCGGGAGACCCAGTACTTC.

This clonotype came up many times. The chain is built from TRBV28 and TRBJ1-5; possibly TRBD1 for D (5 bases). The CDR3 is made up of 14 amino acids. Trimming cost V 6 bases and J 5 bases, with 14 bases left between them. Germline V gives CDR1 MDHEN, CDR2 SYDVKM. The CDR3 DNA sequence: TGTGCCAGCAGAACGCTACGGGGGGATCAGCCCCAGCATTTT. As protein: CASRTLRGDQPQHF.

This clonotype was recorded many times. The rearrangement links TRBV7-9 to TRBJ1-2; 8 bases are shared with TRBD1. J gave up 4 bases and V 5 bases, and 12 bases lay outside the gene matches. This CDR3 comprises 16 residues. Looked up from germline, CDR1 is SEHNR and CDR2 is FQNEAQ (reference sequence). The CDR3 DNA reads as TGTGCCAGCAGCCCCCGGCCGGGTGACAGGGGCTATGGCTACACCTTC. It codes for CASSPRPGDRGYGYTF.

Of note for this clonotype: One end of the junction does not line up with germline, which may come from a read error. J is TRBJ2-6 and V is TRBV6-5; tentatively, D is TRBD1 (5 bases). CDR3 length: 16 residues. Germline V gene data show CDR1 as MNHEY and CDR2 as SVGAGI. The DNA of the CDR3 is TGTGTCAGCAGTTACGCAAGGGGAACTGGGGCCAACGTCCTGACTTTC. Its translation is CVSSYARGTGANVLTF.

At least ten counts were recorded for this clonotype. The chain combines TRBV4-2 with TRBJ2-7, with no clear D. This CDR3 comprises 15 residues. CDR1 is LGHNA, CDR2 YNFKEQ, per germline. Trimming took 0 bases from V and 4 from J, leaving 13 bases between them. DNA of the CDR3: TGTGCCAGCAGCCAAGATCACAGTCAGCTTTACGAGCAGTACTTC. This translates into CASSQDHSQLYEQYF.

This clonotype appeared many times. This sequence joins TRBV24-1 and TRBJ2-7; the D gene is possibly TRBD1 (5 bases). The CDR3 has 14 amino acids. Germline V gives CDR1 KGHDR, CDR2 SFDVKD. Trimming removed 3 bases at V and 2 bases at J, with 10 bases between. The CDR3 region is CATSDGGHTYEQYF. CDR3 coding DNA: TGTGCCACCAGTGATGGCGGACACACCTACGAGCAGTACTTC.

To note about this clonotype: Just one base apart from a much larger clone, this may be a read error. The V gene is TRBV4-2, the J gene TRBJ2-1; D ambiguous. Germline V lookup: CDR1 LGHNA, CDR2 YNFKEQ. The CDR3 has 14 residues. The germline V and J ends were trimmed by 4 bases and 3 bases, with 10 bases remaining between them. CDR3 loop: CASSRGIFYNEQFF. As DNA, the CDR3 is TGTGCCAGCAGCCGGGGTATCTTCTACAATGAGCAGTTCTTC.

This clonotype showed up just once. V gene TRBV7-3 combines with J gene TRBJ2-2; 7 bases map to TRBD2. Trimming cost V 5 bases and J 5 bases; bases outside gene matches: 11. The germline V gene encodes CDR1 SGHTA and CDR2 FQGTGA. This CDR3 has 16 residues. This CDR3 is CASSPTGGGGTGELFF. CDR3 sequence (DNA): TGTGCCAGCAGCCCTACCGGCGGGGGAGGAACCGGGGAGCTGTTTTTT.

With regard to this clonotype: Sequence at one end of the junction differs from germline and may be a read error. V is TRBV20-1 and J is TRBJ2-3; TRBD2 aligns across 8 bases. CDR1 and CDR2 from the germline V gene are DFQATT and SNEGSKA (reference sequence). The CDR3 is made up of 17 amino acids. The CDR3 nucleotides are TGCAGTGCTAGAGAGAGCCCTGAAAGCGGGGGACGAGATACGCATTATTTT. It codes for CSARESPESGGRDTHYF.

The chain links TRBV29-1 to TRBJ1-3; D perhaps matches TRBD1 (6 bases). From germline, CDR1 is SQVTM and CDR2 ANQGSEA. The V and J ends lost 4 bases and 0 bases respectively, with 10 bases between them. The CDR3 is made up of 14 amino acids. CDR3 sequence (DNA): TGCAGCGTTGTTACAGGGAACTCTGGAAACACCATATATTTT. Its translation: CSVVTGNSGNTIYF.

The chain carries TRBV2 and TRBJ1-5; 7 bases agree with TRBD1. Germline V lookup: CDR1 SNHLY, CDR2 FYNNEI. Germline trimming cut 7 bases from V and 0 bases from J; bases unmatched to any gene: 15. The CDR3 spans 18 residues. CDR3 sequence reads: CASTRGEQGVYSNQPQHF. In nucleotides, the CDR3 is TGTGCCAGCACCAGAGGGGAGCAGGGGGTATATAGCAATCAGCCCCAGCATTTT.

This chain connects TRBV6-2 or TRBV6-3 to TRBJ2-1; D unclear. Trimming left V 2 bases short and J 8 bases short, with 7 bases between. This CDR3 is 12 amino acids long. Germline V gene lookup returns CDR1 MNHEY and CDR2 SVGEGT. The CDR3 DNA reads as TGTGCCAGCAGTTACCCGCGGTATGAGCAGTTCTTC. Translating it yields CASSYPRYEQFF.

As regards this clonotype: A single base separates this from a much larger clone, so it may be a read error. The J gene is TRBJ2-1, the V gene TRBV12-3 or TRBV12-4, with D possibly matching TRBD2 (6 bases). The CDR3 spans 13 residues. The CDR3 loop is CASKITGENGQFF. CDR3 sequence (DNA): TGTGCCAGCAAGATAACGGGAGAGAATGGGCAGTTCTTC.

This clonotype was seen many times. V is TRBV5-1 and J is TRBJ2-7, with a tentative D call TRBD2 (6 bases). Germline lookup yields CDR1 SGHRS and CDR2 YFSETQ. The CDR3 sequence is 15 residues long. V lost 4 bases to trimming and J lost 7 bases, with 21 bases between them. The CDR3 coding sequence is TGCGCCAGCAGCGGGGGACTGGGCGCGGCAGAGGAGCAGTACTTC. It encodes CASSGGLGAAEEQYF.

About this clonotype itself: This clone may be a read error of a much larger clone one base away. The gene calls are TRBV19 and TRBJ2-5; perhaps TRBD1 as D (6 bases). CDR1 and CDR2 from the germline V gene are LNHDA and SQIVND (reference sequence). The V gene lost 10 bases and the J gene lost 5 bases, with 23 bases spanning the gap. The CDR3 has 15 residues. Here the CDR3 DNA reads TGTGCCATCCCTATCGGGGACACGGAATGGGAGACCCAGTACTTC. Protein: CAIPIGDTEWETQYF. The full variable domain, with the rest looked up from reference TRBV19 and TRBJ2-5, is DGGITQSPKYLFRKEGQNVTLSCEQNLNHDAMYWYRQDPGQGLRLIYYSQIVNDFQKGDIAEGYSVSREKKESFPLTVTSAQKNPTAFYLCAIPIGDTEWETQYFGPGTRLLVL.

The chain uses TRBV25-1 and TRBJ2-7, with 9 positions matching TRBD1. CDR3 length equals 15 residues. Germline V gene lookup returns CDR1 MGHDK and CDR2 SYGVNS. Trimming removed 3 bases from V and 2 bases from J; junction bases left unmatched: 5. This CDR3 is CASSERTGDAYEQYF. For the CDR3, the DNA is TGTGCCAGCAGTGAGCGGACAGGGGACGCCTACGAGCAGTACTTC.